What follows are 14 T cell receptor beta chains derived from one specimen sequenced in a study of T cell responses to AZD1222 COVID-19 vaccine. Libraries were prepared by immunoSEQ multiplex PCR; TCRdb keeps only in-frame clonotypes and omits some of them. The sample has about 48,000 clones, 70% to 90% seen once. The source was peripheral blood, collected 28 days after the second AZD1222 dose. These receptors were collected from an adult who received the AZD1222 COVID-19 vaccine.

The rearrangement uses TRBV11-3 and TRBJ2-5, with D possibly being TRBD1 or TRBD2 (6 bases each). This CDR3 is 15 amino acids long. Germline CDR1 is SGHNT and CDR2 is YENEEA. V shed 2 bases and J shed 4 bases, with 14 bases lying between them. CDR3 amino acids: CASSLQWGARETQYF. Here the CDR3 DNA reads TGTGCCAGCAGCTTACAATGGGGGGCAAGAGAGACCCAGTACTTC.

The rearrangement joins TRBV28 to TRBJ2-3, with TRBD2 identical over 7 bases. Germline V gene data show CDR1 as MDHEN and CDR2 as SYDVKM. The CDR3 sequence is 17 residues long. V lost 4 bases and J lost 5; bases outside the gene matches: 15. DNA of the CDR3: TGTGCCAGCAGTTCCTTTTGGGCACAGCGGGGAGGAGATACGCAGTATTTT. This sequence encodes CASSSFWAQRGGDTQYF.

The CDR3, as DNA: TGTGCCAGCAGTTTATTGCAGGGTGCCTATGGCTACACCTTC. Its protein is CASSLLQGAYGYTF. The chain couples TRBV28 to TRBJ1-2; D might be TRBD1 (5 bases). CDR1 is MDHEN, CDR2 SYDVKM, per germline. Trimming shortened V by 1 base and J by 4 bases, and 10 bases separated the two germline ends. The CDR3 has 14 residues.

This clone showed up just a few times. The chain combines TRBV7-9 with TRBJ2-3; no firm D call. CDR3 length: 16 residues. CDR1 SEHNR and CDR2 FQNEAQ come from the germline V gene (reference sequence). Trimming took 4 bases from V and 2 from J, leaving 16 bases between them. The CDR3, as DNA: TGTGCCAGCAGCTCACGGCCGAATGCACACACAGATACGCAGTATTTT. Protein sequence: CASSSRPNAHTDTQYF.

The J gene is TRBJ1-6, the V gene TRBV3-1 (or the pseudogene TRBV3-2), with 8 bases identical to TRBD1. The CDR3 is made up of 16 amino acids. V trimming: 6 bases; J trimming: 4 bases; junction bases outside the gene matches: 8. Germline CDR1 and CDR2: LGHDT and YNNKEL (reference sequence). The CDR3 DNA sequence: TGTGCCAGCAGATCGGACAGGGCACCATATAATTCACCCCTCCACTTT. This gives the protein CASRSDRAPYNSPLHF.

The chain is built from TRBV6-4 and TRBJ2-1; 10 positions agree with TRBD2. The CDR3 is 15 amino acids. Germline V CDR1 and CDR2: MRHNA, SNTAGT. V lost 5 bases and J lost 5; bases outside the gene matches: 6. The CDR3 here is CASSPLAGEDNEQFF. DNA for the CDR3: TGTGCCAGCAGTCCCCTAGCGGGAGAGGACAATGAGCAGTTCTTC.

This sequence joins TRBV5-8 and TRBJ1-1, with unresolved D. V was shortened by 4 bases and J by 3 bases, with 7 bases between the two germline ends. Germline assignment: CDR1 SGHTS and CDR2 YDEGEE. The CDR3 extends over 12 amino acids. CDR3 protein: CASSHLHTEAFF. Written as DNA, the CDR3 is TGTGCCAGCAGCCACTTGCACACTGAAGCTTTCTTT.

The rearrangement uses TRBV27 and TRBJ1-6; weak D call: TRBD1 (5 bases). The CDR3 length is 13 residues. V shed 0 bases and J shed 13 bases, with 10 bases lying between them. Germline CDR1 is MNHEY and CDR2 is SMNVEV (reference sequence). The CDR3 bases are TGTGCCAGCAGTTTATCCCCGGGGCGGCCCCTCCACTTT. Its protein product is CASSLSPGRPLHF.

The rearrangement joins TRBV28 to TRBJ1-2; no firm D call. CDR3 length equals 15 residues. The germline V gene encodes CDR1 MDHEN and CDR2 SYDVKM. Between the trimmed V and J ends, which lost 5 bases and 4 bases, there was a span of 17 bases. This CDR3 is CASSPPARGSYGYTF. As DNA, the CDR3 is TGTGCCAGCAGTCCGCCCGCCCGGGGTTCCTATGGCTACACCTTC.

The rearrangement joins TRBV30 to TRBJ2-7; 8 positions agree with TRBD1. V gave up 7 bases and J gave up 4 bases; unmatched junction bases: 9. Germline V gene data show CDR1 as GTSNPN and CDR2 as SVGIG (reference sequence). This CDR3 contains 13 residues. CDR3 loop: CASQSRGRYEQYF. Here the CDR3 DNA reads TGTGCCTCACAAAGCAGGGGGCGTTACGAGCAGTACTTC.

CDR3 DNA sequence: TGTGCCAGCAGTTACGTCCGACTAGCCAAGAATGAGCAGTTCTTC. This codes for CASSYVRLAKNEQFF. V usage is TRBV6-5 and J usage is TRBJ2-1, with TRBD2 matching over 7 bases. Losses at the gene ends were 2 bases for V and 7 bases for J; bases not matched to a gene: 8. The germline V gene encodes CDR1 MNHEY and CDR2 SVGAGI. This CDR3 comprises 15 residues.

The chain combines TRBV4-1 with TRBJ1-5; 8 bases agree with TRBD1. The V gene end was trimmed by 3 bases and the J gene end by 0 bases; junction bases not matched to a gene: 4. Germline CDR1 and CDR2: MGHRA and YSYEKL. This CDR3 is built from 16 residues. CDR3 amino acids: CASSHPGQGSNQPQHF. The DNA for the CDR3 is TGCGCCAGCAGCCACCCTGGACAGGGTAGCAATCAGCCCCAGCATTTT.

The V gene is TRBV5-8, the J gene TRBJ2-1; tentative D call: TRBD1 (5 bases). The CDR3 has 12 amino acids. Trimming stripped 7 bases from V and 7 bases from J, with 12 bases between. The V gene's germline CDR1 is SGHTS and CDR2 YDEGEE. The CDR3 loop is CASLTDTNEQFF. As DNA, the CDR3 is TGTGCCAGCTTGACGGACACGAATGAGCAGTTCTTC.

The V and J genes are TRBV7-2 and TRBJ1-1; 12 bases are a match to TRBD1. Germline V gives CDR1 SGHTA, CDR2 FQGNSA. V dropped 0 bases and J dropped 5; count of bases not matched to a gene: 7. This CDR3 is built from 17 residues. CDR3 nucleotide sequence: TGTGCCAGCAGCTTAGCCGGGACAGGGGGCATGGGAACTGAAGCTTTCTTT. The encoded protein is CASSLAGTGGMGTEAFF.